This TCR beta chain stems from a study of CD8 T cells in Susac syndrome. An input of roughly 0.45 to 1 ug of RNA was subjected to reverse transcription using random hexamers. immunoSEQ multiplex PCR amplified TCR beta CDR3 across 54 Vbeta, 13 Jbeta. One entry per CDR3 protein, called by TCRdb with MiXCR from the immunoSEQ multiplex PCR reads. The sample contains some 170,000 distinct CDR3 sequences, approximately 95% of which appear only once. The sequenced target, TCR beta, came from blood CD8+ and CD4+ T cells. CDR3 length: 16 residues. Germline CDR1 reads SEHNR; CDR2 reads FQNEAQ (reference sequence). Trimming took 4 bases from V and 5 from J; bases not matched to a gene: 5.

Sample: CD4+ T cells from PBMCs. The source of this sequence is a human donor with multiple sclerosis. J is TRBJ2-2 and V is TRBV7-9; 12 bases line up with TRBD1. In nucleotides, the CDR3 is TGTGCCAGCAGCTCCCGGGACAGGGGGCGAACCGGGGAGCTGTTTTTT. Protein sequence: CASSSRDRGRTGELFF.